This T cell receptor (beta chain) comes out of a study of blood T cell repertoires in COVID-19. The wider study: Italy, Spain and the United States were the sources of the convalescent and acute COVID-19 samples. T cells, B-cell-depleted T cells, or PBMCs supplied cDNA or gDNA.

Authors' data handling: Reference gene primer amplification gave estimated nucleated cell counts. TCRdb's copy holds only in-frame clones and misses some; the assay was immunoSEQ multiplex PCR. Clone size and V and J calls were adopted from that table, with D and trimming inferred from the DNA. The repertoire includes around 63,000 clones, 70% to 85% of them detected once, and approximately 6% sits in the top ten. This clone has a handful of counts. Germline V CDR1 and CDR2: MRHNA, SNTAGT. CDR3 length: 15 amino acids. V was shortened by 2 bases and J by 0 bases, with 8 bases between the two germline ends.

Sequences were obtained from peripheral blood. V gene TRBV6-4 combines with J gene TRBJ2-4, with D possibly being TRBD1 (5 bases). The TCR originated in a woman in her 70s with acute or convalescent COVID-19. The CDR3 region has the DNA TGTGCCAGCAGTGACCAGGGCCTAGCCAAAAACATTCAGTACTTC. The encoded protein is CASSDQGLAKNIQYF.